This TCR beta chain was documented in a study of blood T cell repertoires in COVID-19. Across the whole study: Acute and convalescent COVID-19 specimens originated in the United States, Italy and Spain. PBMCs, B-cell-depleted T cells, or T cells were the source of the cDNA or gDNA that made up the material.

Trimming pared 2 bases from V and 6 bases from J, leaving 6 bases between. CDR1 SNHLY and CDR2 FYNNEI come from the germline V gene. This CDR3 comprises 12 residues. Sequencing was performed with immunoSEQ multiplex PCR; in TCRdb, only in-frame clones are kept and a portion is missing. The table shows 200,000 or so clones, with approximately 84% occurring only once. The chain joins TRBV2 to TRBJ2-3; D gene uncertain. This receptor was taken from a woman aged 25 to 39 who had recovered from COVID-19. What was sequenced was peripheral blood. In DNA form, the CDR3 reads TGTGCCAGCAGTGAAATCGTCGATACGCAGTATTTT. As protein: CASSEIVDTQYF.